This is a list of T cell receptor beta chains from one sample in a study of PD-1 blockade in classical Hodgkin lymphoma. Data came from immunoSEQ multiplex PCR; TCRdb stores just in-frame clones and leaves some out. The table lists tens of thousands of clones, around 79% of them singletons. Here the sequenced sample was peripheral blood mononuclear cells (PBMCs), taken before the fourth cycle of nivolumab. Receptor source: a human donor with classical Hodgkin lymphoma. Both conserved end residues are part of each CDR3. Each record gives: J gene, V gene, clone size, CDR3 protein. The size entry is marked missing in some rows and otherwise reads once, few, many or a size class.

j_call: TRBJ1-5
v_call: TRBV4-2
clone_size: few
cdr3_aa: CAHRPLLVDQPQHF

j_call: TRBJ2-4
v_call: TRBV5-1
clone_size: medium-sized
cdr3_aa: CASSPRTGGLGNIQYF

j_call: TRBJ2-3
v_call: TRBV19
clone_size: once
cdr3_aa: CASSINIGTDTQYF

j_call: TRBJ2-3
v_call: TRBV14
clone_size: NA
cdr3_aa: CASSLLRTTSTDTQYF

j_call: TRBJ1-2
v_call: TRBV6-5
clone_size: once
cdr3_aa: CASRIYETGHYGYTF

j_call: TRBJ2-6
v_call: TRBV30
clone_size: NA
cdr3_aa: CAWTGGAGANVLTF

j_call: TRBJ2-2
v_call: TRBV11-2
clone_size: few
cdr3_aa: CASSPNPTATGELFF

j_call: TRBJ1-2
v_call: TRBV18
clone_size: NA
cdr3_aa: CASSPGGRKNYGYTF

j_call: TRBJ2-3
v_call: TRBV2
clone_size: once
cdr3_aa: CASTRTGGGGTDTQYF

j_call: TRBJ1-6
v_call: TRBV11-3
clone_size: NA
cdr3_aa: CASSFAGSNSPLHF

j_call: TRBJ2-2
v_call: TRBV4-3
clone_size: once
cdr3_aa: CASSQVGGAYTGELFF

j_call: TRBJ2-7
v_call: TRBV9
clone_size: NA
cdr3_aa: CASSVDVPFYEQYF

j_call: TRBJ2-2
v_call: TRBV7-3
clone_size: NA
cdr3_aa: CASSFAGAPTGELFF

j_call: TRBJ2-1
v_call: TRBV27
clone_size: NA
cdr3_aa: CASSLQGASNEQFF

j_call: TRBJ2-7
v_call: TRBV7-2
clone_size: NA
cdr3_aa: CASSLYPPVTYEQYF

j_call: TRBJ2-7
v_call: TRBV7-2
clone_size: NA
cdr3_aa: CASSLAPSGVVYEQYF

j_call: NA
v_call: TRBV6-1
clone_size: NA
cdr3_aa: CASSLGGASYEQYF

j_call: TRBJ1-1
v_call: TRBV7-2
clone_size: few
cdr3_aa: CASSRTMNTEAFF

j_call: TRBJ2-2
v_call: TRBV19
clone_size: NA
cdr3_aa: CASGGLAGSGELFF

j_call: TRBJ2-3
v_call: TRBV19
clone_size: NA
cdr3_aa: CASSLAGGTDTQYF

j_call: TRBJ1-1
v_call: TRBV5-5
clone_size: NA
cdr3_aa: CASSWTVNTEAFF

j_call: TRBJ2-5
v_call: TRBV5-4
clone_size: NA
cdr3_aa: CATATLTSGVETQYF

j_call: TRBJ2-3
v_call: TRBV15
clone_size: NA
cdr3_aa: CATSSQTRTDTQYF

j_call: TRBJ2-7
v_call: TRBV7-9
clone_size: few
cdr3_aa: CASSFIGTYEQYF

j_call: TRBJ2-1
v_call: TRBV27
clone_size: NA
cdr3_aa: CASSLGGANNEQFF

j_call: TRBJ1-1
v_call: TRBV5-1
clone_size: NA
cdr3_aa: CASSLVGQNTEAFF

j_call: TRBJ2-1
v_call: TRBV2
clone_size: NA
cdr3_aa: CASREVGGAVYEQFF

j_call: TRBJ2-3
v_call: TRBV19
clone_size: NA
cdr3_aa: CASSIDPRPRLAGFNTSTDTQYF

j_call: TRBJ2-5
v_call: TRBV5-1
clone_size: NA
cdr3_aa: CASSLSPGGLGETQYF

j_call: TRBJ1-1
v_call: TRBV5-1
clone_size: NA
cdr3_aa: CASSHYGQGLMNTEAFF

j_call: TRBJ2-1
v_call: TRBV2
clone_size: NA
cdr3_aa: CASTGQSSYNEQFF

j_call: TRBJ1-1
v_call: TRBV5-4
clone_size: NA
cdr3_aa: CASSLQGAAEAFF

j_call: TRBJ1-6
v_call: TRBV6-1
clone_size: NA
cdr3_aa: CASSVHNSPLHF

j_call: TRBJ2-3
v_call: TRBV7-2
clone_size: NA
cdr3_aa: CASSSMGDTQYF

j_call: TRBJ2-7
v_call: TRBV21-1
clone_size: few
cdr3_aa: CASRRRDRGYEQYF

j_call: TRBJ1-5
v_call: TRBV11-2
clone_size: NA
cdr3_aa: CASSLARALQPQHF

j_call: TRBJ1-5
v_call: TRBV9
clone_size: NA
cdr3_aa: CASSVDGFSNQPQHF

j_call: TRBJ2-2
v_call: TRBV19
clone_size: NA
cdr3_aa: CASRGGTEKGTGELFF